Sequencing of this TCR beta chain was carried out in a study of control samples from healthy donors and cancer patients. Germline-derived CDR1 and CDR2 are MRHNA and SNTAGT. The V end lost 4 bases, the J end lost 4 bases, and 16 bases lay between the germline ends. CDR3 length: 16 residues. The repertoire was sequenced with immunoSEQ multiplex PCR; TCRdb's copy has only in-frame clones and lacks some. The sample includes just over 80,000 clones, over 85% of them seen just once. The chain links TRBV6-4 to TRBJ2-2; D tentatively fits TRBD1 or TRBD2 (5 bases each). This sequence was found in a man aged 50-60 years in good health. The sequencing input was blood. For the CDR3, the DNA is TGTGCCAGCAGTGCCACCCCCGTTGGGGGCACCGGGGAGCTGTTTTTT. It specifies CASSATPVGGTGELFF.